This T cell receptor (beta chain) was obtained from a study of T cell responses to AZD1222 COVID-19 vaccine (dated by TCRdb to the early 2020s). General notes on the study: AZD1222 recipients with second doses at about 4 weeks or about 12 weeks were pooled, because spike-specific TCR depth and breadth did not differ between schedules. TCR sequencing covered fewer than 250 trial participants: some 210 given two doses of AZD1222 and approximately 26 given two doses of MenACWY control vaccine. Trial participants were enrolled into age subgroups of 18-55, 56-69 and 70-plus years, which contained roughly 150, 30 and 60 TCR-sequenced participants, respectively. Overall study outcomes, separate from this receptor: Conclusions about previously exposed vaccinees are limited because only a handful of AZD1222 recipients were SARS-CoV-2 seropositive at baseline. No day 14 peak-response samples were available, so repertoires were characterized only after the peak T cell response. Epitopes outside the regions mutated in the B.1.351 and B.1.1.7 variants were reportedly recognized by nearly half of the unique spike-specific TCRs. Participants were mostly white British, with more females than males. The authors suggested clonal diversity may have been underestimated. In the small 56-69-year group, the increase in depth fell short of significance, most likely because of low power. The whole spike protein was spanned by vaccine-associated CD4 TCRs, and dominant responses were seen in regions 160-218 and 743-854. After two AZD1222 doses, both the breadth and the depth of spike-specific TCRs were significantly higher than at day 0 and than in MenACWY recipients.

The CDR3 has 16 amino acids, counting the end cysteine and phenylalanine. Kept here is only the CDR3 DNA, which spans 48 bases and is read in frame from base 1. Between the V and J ends, shortened by 3 bases and 4 bases respectively, the junction contains 17 bases. Taken from the germline V gene, the CDR1 and CDR2 loops are KGHDR and SFDVKD. The sample's time point label, in plain terms: baseline before first vaccination. Samples from vaccinated people were obtained from the UK trials COV001 and COV002, which included a single-blind randomized controlled phase 2/3 trial of AZD1222 (ChAdOx1 nCoV-19) in healthy adults. For TCRbeta chain sequencing, PBMC samples were collected from trial participants at day 0 and at day 28 after the second dose. On this clone itself: Its antigen is still unknown. No clone much larger than this one lies a single base away; base qualities are absent.

The CDR3 regions of human TCRbeta chains were subjected to immunosequencing. On the authors' methods: Repertoire TCRs were checked for matches against a reference library of SARS-CoV-2-specific TCRs that had been generated using the MIRA antigen-specificity platform. Breadth was defined as the fraction of unique TCRs that were SARS-CoV-2-associated, and depth was defined as the fraction of total T cells that were SARS-CoV-2-associated. Each spike-specific TCR was assigned to its reactive spike region and to a CD4 or CD8 class using the MIRA data. Log10-transformed breadth and depth values were compared by one-way ANOVA with Sidak's multiple comparisons tests. In its TCRdb copy, this immuneACCESS table keeps in-frame sequences only and misses some clones. Where compared with another copy, unresolved V genes explain less than half of these, and the others have no known cause. From that table come the V and J calls and clone size; the DNA was used to work out D and trimming. This sample is represented by 170,000 or so clones; around 94% of them were singletons. The top ten clonotypes cover 0.7% to 0.9% of the sample.

The sequence joins TRBV24-1 to TRBJ2-5, and the D gene may be TRBD2, 5 bases matching. This receptor was obtained from an adult in good health. Sequencing was performed on peripheral blood, taken on day 0 of AZD1222 vaccination. CDR3 region: CATSDPRTGPSETQYF. The DNA sequence is as follows: TGTGCCACCAGTGATCCCCGGACTGGCCCTTCAGAGACCCAGTACTTC.